A selection of T cell receptor beta chains follows, all from one sample in a study of cytomegalovirus exposure and HLA in healthy donors. Sequenced by immunoSEQ multiplex PCR; TCRdb stores in-frame clones only, minus some. The sample lists over 70,000 clones; roughly 90% were seen once. Specimen: PBMCs. The receptor source for this set is a woman aged 18-29 years in good health and CMV-seropositive. Each CDR3 is given with its conserved first and last residue. A D gene is named only where the DNA matches it firmly. Where a row states a size, it is once, few, many or the class of an expanded clone; other rows omit it.

size: NA; J: TRBJ2-2; V: TRBV5-6; D: TRBD1; DNA: TGTGCCAGCAGCTTTTCAGGACAGGGTGCAGCCGGGGAGCTGTTTTTT; CDR3: CASSFSGQGAAGELFF
size: NA; J: TRBJ1-5; V: TRBV28; D: NA; DNA: TGTGCCAGCAGTTTAGGCTGGGACTCCAATCAGCCCCAGCATTTT; CDR3: CASSLGWDSNQPQHF
size: NA; J: TRBJ1-2; V: TRBV5-1; D: TRBD1; DNA: TGCGCCAGCAGCTTCACAGGGGGCCGTGGCTACACCTTC; CDR3: CASSFTGGRGYTF
size: NA; J: TRBJ2-5; V: TRBV7-7; D: TRBD2; DNA: TGTGCTAGCAGCTTAGATCTCGCGGGGGGGCAAGAGACCCAGTACTTC; CDR3: CASSLDLAGGQETQYF
size: NA; J: TRBJ1-4; V: TRBV4-1; D: TRBD1; DNA: TGCGCCAGCAGCCAGGGACAGGGACTATCTAATGAAAAACTGTTTTTT; CDR3: CASSQGQGLSNEKLFF
size: NA; J: TRBJ1-1; V: TRBV19; D: NA; DNA: TGTGCCAGTAGTATTGGGACACAGAACACTGAAGCTTTCTTT; CDR3: CASSIGTQNTEAFF
size: NA; J: TRBJ2-3; V: TRBV11-2; D: TRBD2; DNA: TGTGCCAGCAGCTTACTCACCGGACTAGCGAGCACAGATACGCAGTATTTT; CDR3: CASSLLTGLASTDTQYF
size: NA; J: TRBJ2-5; V: TRBV5-4; D: NA; DNA: TGTGCCAGCAGCCCTGGACTGCGAAAAGAGACCCAGTACTTC; CDR3: CASSPGLRKETQYF
size: NA; J: TRBJ2-3; V: TRBV9; D: TRBD1; DNA: TGTGCCAGCAGCGGAAACAGGGGGCAACGTTCCAGTACGCAGTATTTT; CDR3: CASSGNRGQRSSTQYF
size: NA; J: TRBJ2-7; V: TRBV7-8; D: TRBD2; DNA: TGTGCCAGCAGCTTAGAGGCGGGGGGAACCTACGAGCAGTACTTC; CDR3: CASSLEAGGTYEQYF
size: once; J: TRBJ2-1; V: TRBV7-2; D: TRBD2; DNA: TGTGCCAGCAGCACCCGGACTAGCGGGAGAGTAAATGAGCAGTTCTTC; CDR3: CASSTRTSGRVNEQFF
size: NA; J: TRBJ1-2; V: TRBV28; D: TRBD1; DNA: TGTGCCAGCCAATTGGACCGGGCCGCGACAGGGGTCTCTGGCTACACCTTC; CDR3: CASQLDRAATGVSGYTF
size: NA; J: TRBJ1-3; V: TRBV9; D: NA; DNA: TGTGCCAGCAGCCCAATGACCGCGGCCTCTGGAAACACCATATATTTT; CDR3: CASSPMTAASGNTIYF
size: NA; J: TRBJ1-5; V: TRBV19; D: NA; DNA: TGTGCCAGTAGTATAGTGGGGGCAGGGTATTATAGCAATCAGCCCCAGCATTTT; CDR3: CASSIVGAGYYSNQPQHF
size: NA; J: TRBJ2-7; V: TRBV1; D: NA; DNA: TGCACCAGCAGCCAAGTCCGGAAGGTTGGGAGCTACGAGCAGTACTTC; CDR3: CTSSQVRKVGSYEQYF
size: NA; J: TRBJ2-1; V: TRBV7-6; D: NA; DNA: TGTGCCAGCAGCTTACTCCGAGCGGGCGACTACAATGAGCAGTTCTTC; CDR3: CASSLLRAGDYNEQFF
size: NA; J: TRBJ2-7; V: TRBV7-9; D: TRBD2; DNA: TGTGCCAGCAGCCAAGGGAGGGTTCACGAGCAGTACTTC; CDR3: CASSQGRVHEQYF
size: NA; J: TRBJ2-1; V: TRBV19; D: NA; DNA: TGTGCCAGTAGGACCCAGGGGATGGGATCCTACAATGAGCAGTTCTTC; CDR3: CASRTQGMGSYNEQFF
size: few; J: TRBJ2-4; V: TRBV7-9; D: NA; DNA: TGTGCCAGCAGCTTAGGGGCTTGGGTCTTGGACATTCAGTACTTC; CDR3: CASSLGAWVLDIQYF
size: NA; J: TRBJ2-7; V: TRBV7-6; D: NA; DNA: TGTGCCAGCAGCCTGACTGATTACGAGCAGTACTTC; CDR3: CASSLTDYEQYF
size: NA; J: TRBJ2-7; V: TRBV10-2; D: TRBD2; DNA: TGCGCCAGCAGTGAAGGCGGGGGGCAATACGAGCAGTACTTC; CDR3: CASSEGGGQYEQYF
size: few; J: TRBJ1-5; V: TRBV6-1; D: NA; DNA: TGTGCCAGCAAGTTAGGGGAAGTTCAGCCCCAGCATTTT; CDR3: CASKLGEVQPQHF
size: few; J: TRBJ2-7; V: TRBV6-5; D: TRBD1; DNA: TGTGCCAGCAGTTCCGACAGGGGGGAGCAGTACTTC; CDR3: CASSSDRGEQYF
size: NA; J: TRBJ1-5; V: TRBV30; D: TRBD1; DNA: TGTGCCTGGAGTGCGATTGGTACAGGGGGCGGTCAGCCCCAGCATTTT; CDR3: CAWSAIGTGGGQPQHF
size: NA; J: TRBJ2-5; V: TRBV27; D: NA; DNA: TGTGCCAGCAGTTTATTACCCAGCGGGCAAGAGACCCAGTACTTC; CDR3: CASSLLPSGQETQYF
size: NA; J: TRBJ2-7; V: TRBV13; D: NA; DNA: TGTGCCAGCAGCTTAGCGCCTAGGAGGGGCCGTCGAAACGAGCAGTACTTC; CDR3: CASSLAPRRGRRNEQYF
size: few; J: TRBJ2-2; V: TRBV4-1; D: NA; DNA: TGCGCCAGCAGCCAAGTTCGAGGGAAGACCCTCCCCGGGGAGCTGTTTTTT; CDR3: CASSQVRGKTLPGELFF
size: NA; J: TRBJ2-5; V: TRBV29-1; D: NA; DNA: TGCAGCGCCGCAGGTCTCGACGGAGAGACCCAGTACTTC; CDR3: CSAAGLDGETQYF
size: NA; J: TRBJ2-3; V: TRBV5-5; D: NA; DNA: TGTGCCAGCAGCCACACAGGAGATACGCAGTATTTT; CDR3: CASSHTGDTQYF
size: NA; J: TRBJ1-1; V: TRBV4-1; D: NA; DNA: TGCGCCAGCAGCCGGACCGGGGCGGGGGCATCTACTGAAGCTTTCTTT; CDR3: CASSRTGAGASTEAFF
size: NA; J: TRBJ2-4; V: TRBV4-3; D: NA; DNA: TGCGCCAGCAGCCAAGAATTCCAGAAAAACATTCAGTACTTC; CDR3: CASSQEFQKNIQYF
size: NA; J: TRBJ2-7; V: TRBV27; D: TRBD2; DNA: TGTGCCAGCAGTCCTAACCCTAGCGGGTCCCAGTACTTC; CDR3: CASSPNPSGSQYF
size: NA; J: TRBJ2-5; V: TRBV15; D: TRBD2; DNA: TGTGCCACCAGCAGAGATCTAGCGGGGGCGGAGACCCAGTACTTC; CDR3: CATSRDLAGAETQYF
size: NA; J: TRBJ1-1; V: TRBV9; D: NA; DNA: TGTGCCAGCAGCGTAGCTACAGGGATGAACACTGAAGCTTTCTTT; CDR3: CASSVATGMNTEAFF
size: NA; J: TRBJ2-7; V: TRBV6-5; D: NA; DNA: TGTGCCAGCAGTACACGGGGAGACGAGCAGTACTTC; CDR3: CASSTRGDEQYF
size: NA; J: TRBJ2-2; V: TRBV10-3; D: NA; DNA: TGTGCCATCAGTGAGGTGAGGATACAAGACACCGGGGAGCTGTTTTTT; CDR3: CAISEVRIQDTGELFF
size: NA; J: TRBJ1-2; V: TRBV7-2; D: TRBD1; DNA: TGTGCCAGCAGCCGCCAGGGACAGGGGGCGAGGGGCTACACCTTC; CDR3: CASSRQGQGARGYTF
size: NA; J: TRBJ2-7; V: TRBV11-2; D: NA; DNA: TGTGCCAGCAGCCCCGACAGGAGTCGACTGGGCGAGCAGTACTTC; CDR3: CASSPDRSRLGEQYF
size: once; J: TRBJ1-1; V: TRBV19; D: TRBD1; DNA: TGTGCCAGTAGAGATGGAACCGGGACAGGGGGCACTGAAGCTTTCTTT; CDR3: CASRDGTGTGGTEAFF
size: few; J: TRBJ1-1; V: TRBV27; D: NA; DNA: TGTGCCAGCAGCCTTCTTGAGGGCTCGACTGAAGCTTTCTTT; CDR3: CASSLLEGSTEAFF
size: few; J: TRBJ2-5; V: TRBV6-6; D: NA; DNA: TGTGCCAGCAGTTGGACAGCCCAAGAGACCCAGTACTTC; CDR3: CASSWTAQETQYF